This T cell receptor (beta chain) was recorded in a study of tissue T cells after allogeneic stem cell transplantation. Germline V gene lookup returns CDR1 SGHSN and CDR2 HYEKVE. Trimming left V 0 bases short and J 0 bases short, with 4 bases between. The CDR3 sequence is 13 residues long. Sequencing of TCRbeta CDR3 at survey depth gave sequences and template counts. Sequencing was performed with immunoSEQ multiplex PCR; in TCRdb, only in-frame clones are kept and a portion is missing. The profile shows fewer than 10,000 clones, over 40% of them singletons. This clone was detected a few times. Antigen unknown. Genes here carry mouse names. Read sequence stops 1 residue before the CDR3 end, and the germline J gene provides the missing end. The study, taken as a whole, reports: Few T cell clones were shared across patients, but motif clusters showed tissue-specific shared signatures. Within patients, tissue anatomy strongly shaped TCR repertoire composition.

As to time point: mouse harvest day 7 after allogeneic transplant. Each mouse received 10^7 T-cell-depleted marrow cells plus 10^6 splenic CD5+ T cells by tail vein. This TCR came from a female BALB/c mouse given C57BL/6 T cells with graft-versus-host disease after an allogeneic hematopoietic cell transplant. The sample taken for sequencing was gut tissue. This chain joins TRBV12-1 and TRBJ1-1; the D is unclear. The CDR3 bases that were read are TGTGCCAGCTCTCTCGGGGCAAACACAGAAGTCTTC. Amino acids: CASSLGANTEVF. The full CDR3 protein reads CASSLGANTEVFF.